The rows below give T cell receptor beta chains drawn from one sample of a study of blood T cells in healthy people across ages. Via MiXCR, TCRdb re-called the 5' RACE reads, giving one row per CDR3 protein. Among fewer than 700,000 distinct CDR3 sequences listed, 35% to 50% were seen once. Sequences were obtained from blood. These receptors were obtained from a man older than 75 in good health. Each CDR3 is given with its conserved first and last residue. The order of the fields is clone size, D gene, J gene, V gene, CDR3 DNA, CDR3 protein. A D gene is named only where the DNA matches it firmly. Clone size, where shown, is once, few, many, or a class for clones that have expanded.

clone_size: few
d_call: NA
j_call: TRBJ2-2
v_call: TRBV20-1
cdr3_nt: TGCAGTGCTAGACCTACTGGAGTCACCGGGGAGCTGTTTTTT
cdr3_aa: CSARPTGVTGELFF

clone_size: few
d_call: NA
j_call: TRBJ2-3
v_call: TRBV24-1
cdr3_nt: TGTGCCACCAGTGATTCGACTGGGCGCACAGATACGCAGTATTTT
cdr3_aa: CATSDSTGRTDTQYF

clone_size: few
d_call: TRBD2
j_call: TRBJ2-3
v_call: TRBV6-1
cdr3_nt: TGTGCCAGCCGCGGGGGTCTAGGGCTAGCGGATAGCACAGATACGCAGTATTTT
cdr3_aa: CASRGGLGLADSTDTQYF

clone_size: few
d_call: NA
j_call: TRBJ1-2
v_call: TRBV11-2
cdr3_nt: TGTGCCAGCAGCCCGGGGTCTTCGACAGGCTACACCTTC
cdr3_aa: CASSPGSSTGYTF

clone_size: NA
d_call: TRBD1
j_call: TRBJ2-7
v_call: TRBV11-3
cdr3_nt: TGTGCCAGCGGCTTGAGGACAGGTGTGGACGAGCAGTACTTC
cdr3_aa: CASGLRTGVDEQYF

clone_size: NA
d_call: NA
j_call: TRBJ2-7
v_call: TRBV19
cdr3_nt: TGTGCCAGTAGTATTGGGCAGAATTCCCGCGAGCAGTACTTC
cdr3_aa: CASSIGQNSREQYF

clone_size: NA
d_call: TRBD2
j_call: TRBJ2-3
v_call: TRBV7-2
cdr3_nt: TGTGCCAGCAGCTTAGTAGTGGGGACTAGCGGATTGTACACAGATACGCAGTATTTT
cdr3_aa: CASSLVVGTSGLYTDTQYF

clone_size: many
d_call: NA
j_call: TRBJ2-4
v_call: TRBV29-1
cdr3_nt: TGCAGCGTTGAAGGGAGCCTAGTCCCTCCGGATCTAGCCAAAAACATTCAGTACTTC
cdr3_aa: CSVEGSLVPPDLAKNIQYF

clone_size: many
d_call: NA
j_call: TRBJ2-5
v_call: TRBV20-1
cdr3_nt: TGCAGTGCTGGGCCCTCCCAAGAGACCCAGTACTTC
cdr3_aa: CSAGPSQETQYF

clone_size: few
d_call: NA
j_call: TRBJ1-5
v_call: TRBV7-2
cdr3_nt: TGTGCCAGCAGCTTATCAGGGCTGCCCTTTCAGCCCCAGCATTTT
cdr3_aa: CASSLSGLPFQPQHF

clone_size: many
d_call: NA
j_call: TRBJ2-5
v_call: TRBV7-9
cdr3_nt: TGTGCCAGCAGCTTACCCTCCACAACAAGAGAGACCCAGTACTTC
cdr3_aa: CASSLPSTTRETQYF

clone_size: NA
d_call: NA
j_call: TRBJ2-1
v_call: TRBV5-1
cdr3_nt: TGCGCCGGCAGCTTGGTCCGGGGGAGGAATGAGCAGTTCTTC
cdr3_aa: CAGSLVRGRNEQFF

clone_size: NA
d_call: TRBD2
j_call: TRBJ2-1
v_call: TRBV29-1
cdr3_nt: TGCAGCGTTGGATCGGGGGGGAATGAGCAGTTCTTC
cdr3_aa: CSVGSGGNEQFF

clone_size: NA
d_call: NA
j_call: TRBJ2-6
v_call: TRBV7-3
cdr3_nt: TGTGCCAGCAGCTTAACTGGGGGGGCCAACGTCCTGACTTTC
cdr3_aa: CASSLTGGANVLTF

clone_size: few
d_call: TRBD1
j_call: TRBJ1-5
v_call: TRBV6-1
cdr3_nt: TGTGCCAGCAGTGAAACAGGGGGGTACAATCAGCCCCAGCATTTT
cdr3_aa: CASSETGGYNQPQHF

clone_size: NA
d_call: NA
j_call: TRBJ2-3
v_call: TRBV20-1
cdr3_nt: TGCAGTGCTAGACGTGGGCGAGGGGCCTTGGCAGATACGCAGTATTTT
cdr3_aa: CSARRGRGALADTQYF

clone_size: NA
d_call: NA
j_call: TRBJ1-2
v_call: TRBV20-1
cdr3_nt: TGCAGTGCTAGGGTCAGGGGCGCTTTCTATGGCTACACCTTC
cdr3_aa: CSARVRGAFYGYTF

clone_size: NA
d_call: TRBD1
j_call: TRBJ2-7
v_call: TRBV4-3
cdr3_nt: TGCGCCAGCAGCCAAGCATGGACAGGGGCCTACGAGCAGTACTTC
cdr3_aa: CASSQAWTGAYEQYF

clone_size: NA
d_call: TRBD1
j_call: TRBJ2-6
v_call: TRBV12-3/TRBV12-4
cdr3_nt: TGTGCCAGCAGCTCCGGGACAGGGGCTGGGGCCAACGTCCTGACTTTC
cdr3_aa: CASSSGTGAGANVLTF

clone_size: NA
d_call: TRBD1
j_call: TRBJ1-6
v_call: TRBV7-2
cdr3_nt: TGTGCCAGCAGCTTAATTGGCGAGGGGGCTGGTAATTCACCCCTCCACTTT
cdr3_aa: CASSLIGEGAGNSPLHF

clone_size: NA
d_call: NA
j_call: TRBJ2-2
v_call: TRBV11-2
cdr3_nt: TGTGCCAGCAGCTTAGATCTGTTACAGGTGCCCGGGGAGCTGTTTTTT
cdr3_aa: CASSLDLLQVPGELFF

clone_size: once
d_call: NA
j_call: TRBJ2-5
v_call: TRBV4-3
cdr3_nt: TGCGCCAGCAGCCTCCAAAGGGGGGCTACCACTCTATTTGATGAGCAGTACTTC
cdr3_aa: CASSLQRGATTLFDEQYF

clone_size: few
d_call: NA
j_call: TRBJ2-7
v_call: TRBV5-1
cdr3_nt: TGCGCCAGCAGCCTCGCCCAGAACGAGCAGTACTTC
cdr3_aa: CASSLAQNEQYF

clone_size: NA
d_call: TRBD2
j_call: TRBJ2-5
v_call: TRBV20-1
cdr3_nt: TGCAGTGCTTTTAGCGGGGGGAATCGAGAGACCCAGTACTTC
cdr3_aa: CSAFSGGNRETQYF

clone_size: NA
d_call: TRBD2
j_call: TRBJ2-1
v_call: TRBV25-1
cdr3_nt: TGTGCCAGTGCTAGGACTAGCGGGTCCTACAATGAGCAGTTCTTC
cdr3_aa: CASARTSGSYNEQFF

clone_size: NA
d_call: NA
j_call: TRBJ1-1
v_call: TRBV20-1
cdr3_nt: TGCAGTGCTAGAGACCCCCGTCTTGGGGAAGCTTTCTTT
cdr3_aa: CSARDPRLGEAFF

clone_size: NA
d_call: NA
j_call: TRBJ2-3
v_call: TRBV9
cdr3_nt: TGTGCCAGCAGCGTTAGCGGAGGGAGCACAGATACGCAGTATTTT
cdr3_aa: CASSVSGGSTDTQYF

clone_size: NA
d_call: TRBD2
j_call: TRBJ2-3
v_call: TRBV6-2/TRBV6-3
cdr3_nt: TGTGCCAGCTCACCGGGACTAGCGGGCGCAGATACGCAGTATTTT
cdr3_aa: CASSPGLAGADTQYF

clone_size: NA
d_call: TRBD1
j_call: TRBJ2-6
v_call: TRBV7-9
cdr3_nt: TGTGCCAGCAGCAGGGACAGGGGGCAGTCTGGGGCCAACGTCCTGACTTTC
cdr3_aa: CASSRDRGQSGANVLTF

clone_size: many
d_call: NA
j_call: TRBJ2-7
v_call: TRBV5-1
cdr3_nt: TGCGCCAGCAGCTTGCAACTGGGCTACGAGCAGTACTTC
cdr3_aa: CASSLQLGYEQYF

clone_size: NA
d_call: NA
j_call: TRBJ2-3
v_call: TRBV12-3/TRBV12-4
cdr3_nt: TGTGCCAGCAGGCACCCTAGTGCAGATACGCAGTATTTT
cdr3_aa: CASRHPSADTQYF

clone_size: few
d_call: NA
j_call: TRBJ1-1
v_call: TRBV2
cdr3_nt: TGTGCCAGCAGGGGACGCCGGAACACTGAAGCTTTCTTT
cdr3_aa: CASRGRRNTEAFF

clone_size: NA
d_call: NA
j_call: TRBJ1-4
v_call: TRBV5-1
cdr3_nt: TGCGCCAGCAGCTCGGACGGGAATGAAAAACTGTTTTTT
cdr3_aa: CASSSDGNEKLFF

clone_size: many
d_call: TRBD2
j_call: TRBJ2-7
v_call: TRBV6-2/TRBV6-3
cdr3_nt: TGTGCCAGCAGACGACTAGCGGGAGGGTACGAGCAGTACTTC
cdr3_aa: CASRRLAGGYEQYF

clone_size: few
d_call: NA
j_call: TRBJ2-1
v_call: TRBV7-2
cdr3_nt: TGTGCCAGCAGCTCGAACCTATATCGCTCCTACAATGAGCAGTTCTTC
cdr3_aa: CASSSNLYRSYNEQFF

clone_size: NA
d_call: NA
j_call: TRBJ1-5
v_call: TRBV20-1
cdr3_nt: TGCAGTGCTAGAGATTCCTTGATGGGGCTAGGGTTGAGCAATCAGCCCCAGCATTTT
cdr3_aa: CSARDSLMGLGLSNQPQHF

clone_size: NA
d_call: NA
j_call: TRBJ2-5
v_call: TRBV7-8
cdr3_nt: TGTGCCAGCAGCTTAGTAACTAGCTCGGAGACCCAGTACTTC
cdr3_aa: CASSLVTSSETQYF

clone_size: NA
d_call: NA
j_call: TRBJ2-1
v_call: TRBV5-1
cdr3_nt: TGCGCCAGCAGCTTGCAAGCGGTCTACAATGAGCAGTTCTTC
cdr3_aa: CASSLQAVYNEQFF

clone_size: many
d_call: NA
j_call: TRBJ2-7
v_call: TRBV20-1
cdr3_nt: TGCAGTGCTAGAGATCTTGCAGGGACAAAGTACGAGCAGTACTTC
cdr3_aa: CSARDLAGTKYEQYF

clone_size: NA
d_call: NA
j_call: TRBJ1-1
v_call: TRBV3-1
cdr3_nt: TGTGCCAGCAGCCCGAACAGGGTGCTGAGCACTGAAGCTTTCTTT
cdr3_aa: CASSPNRVLSTEAFF

clone_size: few
d_call: NA
j_call: TRBJ2-5
v_call: TRBV29-1
cdr3_nt: TGCAGCGTTGTAAATGCGGGACACGTCGAGACCCAGTACTTC
cdr3_aa: CSVVNAGHVETQYF

clone_size: few
d_call: NA
j_call: TRBJ2-7
v_call: TRBV5-5
cdr3_nt: TGTGCCAGCAGCTGCAAGGGACGGCCAGACTACGAGCAGTACTTC
cdr3_aa: CASSCKGRPDYEQYF

clone_size: NA
d_call: NA
j_call: TRBJ2-6
v_call: TRBV6-5
cdr3_nt: TGTGCCAGCACCCTTAGACCAATCTCTGGGGCCAACGTCCTGACTTTC
cdr3_aa: CASTLRPISGANVLTF

clone_size: few
d_call: TRBD1
j_call: TRBJ2-2
v_call: TRBV4-3
cdr3_nt: TGCGCCAGCAGCCAAGGGACAGGGGGCACCGGGGAGCTGTTTTTT
cdr3_aa: CASSQGTGGTGELFF

clone_size: NA
d_call: NA
j_call: TRBJ1-6
v_call: TRBV7-9
cdr3_nt: TGTGCCAGCAGCTTATCAGGTCGCGGATATTCACCCCTCCACTTT
cdr3_aa: CASSLSGRGYSPLHF